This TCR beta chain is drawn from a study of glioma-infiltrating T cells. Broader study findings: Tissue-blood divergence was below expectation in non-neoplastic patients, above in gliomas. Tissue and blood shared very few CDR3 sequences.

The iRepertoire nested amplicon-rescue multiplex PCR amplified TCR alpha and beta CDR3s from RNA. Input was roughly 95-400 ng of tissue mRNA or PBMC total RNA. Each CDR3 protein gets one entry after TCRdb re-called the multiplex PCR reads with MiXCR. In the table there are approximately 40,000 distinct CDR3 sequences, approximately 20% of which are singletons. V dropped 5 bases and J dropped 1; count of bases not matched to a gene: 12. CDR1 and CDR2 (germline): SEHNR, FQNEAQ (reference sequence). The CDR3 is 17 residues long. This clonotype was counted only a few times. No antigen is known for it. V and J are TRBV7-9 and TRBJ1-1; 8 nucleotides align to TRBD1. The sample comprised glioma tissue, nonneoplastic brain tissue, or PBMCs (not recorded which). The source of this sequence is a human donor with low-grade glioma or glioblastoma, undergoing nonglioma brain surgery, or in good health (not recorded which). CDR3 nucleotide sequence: TGTGCCAGCAGCGTGTCAGGGGGCGCCGGCTCGAACACTGAAGCTTTCTTT. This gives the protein CASSVSGGAGSNTEAFF.